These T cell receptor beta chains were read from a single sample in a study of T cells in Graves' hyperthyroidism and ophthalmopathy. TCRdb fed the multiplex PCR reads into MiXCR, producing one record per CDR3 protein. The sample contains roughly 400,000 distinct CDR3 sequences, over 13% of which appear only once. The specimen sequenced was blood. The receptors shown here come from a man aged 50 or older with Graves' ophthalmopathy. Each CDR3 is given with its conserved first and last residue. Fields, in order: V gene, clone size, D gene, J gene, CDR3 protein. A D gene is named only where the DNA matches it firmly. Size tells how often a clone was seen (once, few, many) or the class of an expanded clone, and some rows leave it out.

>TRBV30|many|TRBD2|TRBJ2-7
CAYSSGRNYEQYF
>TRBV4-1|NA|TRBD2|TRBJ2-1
CASSQVTSGIYEQFF
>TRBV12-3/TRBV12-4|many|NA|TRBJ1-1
CASSVRMNTEAFF
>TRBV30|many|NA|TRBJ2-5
CAWNRPTSIKQYF
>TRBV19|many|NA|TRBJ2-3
CASSTRDLPTDTQYF
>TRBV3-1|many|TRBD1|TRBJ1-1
CASSLVGTGRAEAFF
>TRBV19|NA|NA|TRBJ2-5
CASSRRDLQETQYF
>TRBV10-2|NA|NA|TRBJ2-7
CASTPGGLVYEQYF
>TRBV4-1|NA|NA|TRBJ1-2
CASSQVSGAQDYGYTF
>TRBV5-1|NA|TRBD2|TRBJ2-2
CASSRGGLAGTGELFF
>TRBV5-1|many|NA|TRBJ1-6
CASSVTRSGGLTYNSPLHF
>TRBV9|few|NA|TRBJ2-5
CASSVGTDQETQYF
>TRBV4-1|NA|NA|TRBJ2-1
CASSQEGRSYNEQFF
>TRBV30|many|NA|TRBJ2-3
CAWSVMTGSTDTQYF
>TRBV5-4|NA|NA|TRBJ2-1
CASRQGGGLINDEQFF
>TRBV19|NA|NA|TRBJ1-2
CASSTTQRGVRGSGYGYTF
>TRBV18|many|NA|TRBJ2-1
CASSPLHNSEQFF
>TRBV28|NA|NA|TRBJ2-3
CASTSTGTDTQYF
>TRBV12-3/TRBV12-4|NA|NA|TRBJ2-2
CASRPQVGQSTGELFF
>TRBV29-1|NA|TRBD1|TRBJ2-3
CSVTRGRTDTQYF
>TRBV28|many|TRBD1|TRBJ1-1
CASSPRGGGTEAFF
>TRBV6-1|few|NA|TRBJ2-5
CASSKEVGSQETQYF
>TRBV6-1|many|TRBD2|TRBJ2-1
CASRRTSGRAFDEQFF
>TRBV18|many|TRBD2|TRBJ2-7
CASSPGSGRNNEQYF
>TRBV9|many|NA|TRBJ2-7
CASSPQLSTGSNEQYF
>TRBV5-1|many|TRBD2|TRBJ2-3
CASRLTSGRADTQYF
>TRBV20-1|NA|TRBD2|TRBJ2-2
CSARDVASGRDTGELFF
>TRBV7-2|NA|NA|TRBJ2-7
CAVMGSGDEQYF
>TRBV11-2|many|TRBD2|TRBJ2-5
CATRMTSGVETQYF